A single sample is the source of the 18 T cell receptor beta chains below, sequenced in a study of T-cell memory formation after mild COVID-19. TCRdb re-called the 5' RACE reads with MiXCR, one entry per CDR3 protein. The sample carries tens of thousands of distinct CDR3 sequences, less than 15% recorded once. The sample comprised PBMCs or a T cell subset sorted from them (not recorded which). These receptor sequences come from an adult woman who had mild COVID-19 (a few samples of this study predate the infection). Cell type and time point are not known.

This rearrangement joins TRBV15 to TRBJ2-3; TRBD2 is a possible D gene (5 bases). The CDR3 is 16 residues long. V was pared by 1 base and J by 0 bases, with 11 bases between. Germline CDR1 is LNHNV and CDR2 is YYDKDF (reference sequence). The CDR3 coding sequence is TGTGCCACCAGCAGAGTGGAGGTTTGGAGCACAGATACGCAGTATTTT. This encodes CATSRVEVWSTDTQYF.

This clonotype was detected a few times. The chain carries TRBV7-6 and TRBJ2-1; D is undetermined. Trimming cost V 4 bases and J 2 bases, with 9 bases left between them. CDR1 SGHVS and CDR2 FNYEAQ come from the germline V gene. CDR3 size: 14 residues. CDR3 region: CASSSRKAYNEQFF. The DNA of the CDR3 is TGTGCCAGCAGCTCGAGGAAAGCCTACAATGAGCAGTTCTTC.

This chain links TRBV27 with TRBJ2-7, with a tentative D call TRBD1 (6 bases). This CDR3 has 13 amino acids. Trimming took off 1 base at V and 3 bases at J, with 7 bases between the two ends. Germline lookup yields CDR1 MNHEY and CDR2 SMNVEV (reference sequence). The DNA of the CDR3 is TGTGCCAGCAGTTTATTCAGGGGCTACGAGCAGTACTTC. As protein: CASSLFRGYEQYF.

This clonotype was counted between two and nine times. The chain uses TRBV7-6 and TRBJ2-1, with D perhaps TRBD1 or TRBD2 (6 bases each). Trimming pared 1 base from V and 12 bases from J, leaving 16 bases between. There are 14 residues in the CDR3. Looked up from germline, CDR1 is SGHVS and CDR2 is FNYEAQ. The CDR3 spells CASSLGGTSRGQFF. CDR3 in DNA: TGTGCCAGCAGCTTAGGGGGTACTAGCAGGGGGCAGTTCTTC.

This clonotype was seen a few times. The chain couples TRBV24-1 to TRBJ2-2; D gene ambiguous. This CDR3 comprises 17 residues. The ends were cut back, 1 base at V and 3 bases at J, with 14 bases in the middle. CDR1 is KGHDR and CDR2 is SFDVKD in the germline V gene. CDR3 bases: TGTGCCACCAGTGATTTTGGCTCAGTAGAATACACCGGGGAGCTGTTTTTT. Translated: CATSDFGSVEYTGELFF.

This chain's CDR3 is CASSGEGAGTEAFF. CDR3 sequence (DNA): TGTGCCAGCAGCGGTGAGGGGGCGGGCACTGAAGCTTTCTTT. This rearrangement joins TRBV9 to TRBJ1-1; 7 nucleotides align to TRBD1. Germline V gives CDR1 SGDLS, CDR2 YYNGEE. This CDR3 contains 14 residues. The J segment lost 4 bases and the V segment lost 3 bases, leaving 6 bases of the junction unmatched.

This clonotype has at least ten counts. The chain uses TRBV6-1 and TRBJ2-7; the D gene is possibly TRBD1 (5 bases). The CDR3 covers 15 residues. V gave up 7 bases and J gave up 0 bases, with 16 bases separating them. Germline V gene lookup returns CDR1 MNHNS and CDR2 SASEGT. The CDR3: CASILSGQGSYEQYF. Here the CDR3 DNA reads TGTGCCAGCATCCTATCCGGGCAGGGCTCCTACGAGCAGTACTTC.

V and J are TRBV5-1 and TRBJ1-2, with D perhaps matching TRBD1 (5 bases). Between the trimmed V and J ends, which lost 0 bases and 6 bases, there was a span of 18 bases. The CDR3 contains 16 residues. In germline, CDR1 is SGHRS, CDR2 YFSETQ. The CDR3 loop reads CASSLDRSGGADGYTF. In DNA form, the CDR3 reads TGCGCCAGCAGCTTGGATCGCTCCGGCGGGGCGGATGGCTACACCTTC.

The chain is built from TRBV27 and TRBJ1-1; 9 nucleotides line up with TRBD1. Germline V gene sequence: CDR1 MNHEY, CDR2 SMNVEV (reference sequence). The CDR3 consists of 15 residues. V trimming: 7 bases; J trimming: 2 bases; junction bases outside the gene matches: 8. The CDR3 DNA reads TGTGCCAGCACCACACTGGGACAGGGCAACACTGAAGCTTTCTTT. Translated: CASTTLGQGNTEAFF.

The V call is TRBV2, the J call TRBJ2-7; 7 positions match TRBD2. Germline V gene data show CDR1 as SNHLY and CDR2 as FYNNEI. V shed 0 bases and J 2 bases; nucleotides not matched to a gene: 10. CDR3 length equals 17 residues. CDR3 in amino acids: CASSEAGREPVAYEQYF. In DNA, the CDR3 is TGTGCCAGCAGTGAAGCAGGGCGGGAGCCGGTAGCCTACGAGCAGTACTTC.

This clonotype was found a few times. In DNA, the CDR3 is TGTGCCAGCAGTAGGCTGGAGGGGTTCACAGATACGCAGTATTTT. Encoded protein: CASSRLEGFTDTQYF. This chain connects TRBV12-3 or TRBV12-4 to TRBJ2-3; TRBD2 might be the D (6 bases). The V gene lost 5 bases and the J gene lost 2 bases, with 14 bases spanning the gap. The CDR3 sequence is 15 residues long.

This clonotype was seen more than once but under ten times. The rearrangement joins TRBV27 to TRBJ2-7; D uncertain. Germline CDR1 reads MNHEY; CDR2 reads SMNVEV (reference sequence). The CDR3 sequence is 15 residues long. The ends were cut back, 3 bases at V and 3 bases at J, with 15 bases in the middle. The CDR3 protein is CASSLAEGRLYEQYF. CDR3 nucleotide sequence: TGTGCCAGCAGTTTGGCAGAAGGACGCCTCTACGAGCAGTACTTC.

This clonotype has more than one count but fewer than ten. The chain recombines TRBV4-3 with TRBJ2-5; 8 bases line up with TRBD1. This CDR3 has 16 residues. Germline V CDR1 and CDR2: LGHNA, YSLEER. V trimming: 3 bases; J trimming: 2 bases; junction bases outside the gene matches: 8. CDR3 region: CASSHDGGQGQETQYF. The DNA for the CDR3 is TGCGCCAGCAGCCACGACGGAGGACAGGGTCAAGAGACCCAGTACTTC.

CDR3 amino acids: CSAGGYEAYGYTF. The CDR3 DNA is TGCAGTGCTGGGGGGTATGAGGCCTATGGCTACACCTTC. The rearrangement uses TRBV20-1 and TRBJ1-2; maybe TRBD1 (5 bases). V was cut by 5 bases and J by 4 bases, with 14 bases left in between. Germline V gene sequence: CDR1 DFQATT, CDR2 SNEGSKA (reference sequence). This CDR3 is built from 13 residues.

This clonotype was seen at least ten times. The chain has TRBV7-6 and TRBJ2-5; the match to TRBD2 covers 8 bases. Losses at the gene ends were 0 bases for V and 3 bases for J; bases not matched to a gene: 9. CDR3 length equals 17 residues. CDR1 and CDR2 from the germline V gene are SGHVS and FNYEAQ. The chain's CDR3 is CASSLAAGLDAEETQYF. CDR3 DNA sequence: TGTGCCAGCAGCTTAGCGGCGGGACTAGACGCTGAAGAGACCCAGTACTTC.

In this sample, this clonotype turned up a few times. The chain joins TRBV6-5 to TRBJ2-1; D call uncertain. The CDR3 has 15 residues. V lost 0 bases and J 6 bases, leaving 12 bases between the germline ends. Germline V gene lookup returns CDR1 MNHEY and CDR2 SVGAGI. The CDR3 reads CASSYSRAPVNEQFF. CDR3 DNA sequence: TGTGCCAGCAGTTACTCTAGGGCCCCCGTCAATGAGCAGTTCTTC.

This clonotype was detected only a few times. The chain combines TRBV2 with TRBJ2-1, with D possibly being TRBD2 (6 bases). There are 15 residues in the CDR3. Germline V gene lookup returns CDR1 SNHLY and CDR2 FYNNEI. V shed 6 bases and J shed 4 bases, with 16 bases lying between them. As DNA, the CDR3 is TGTGCCAGCAGATTAGATAGCGGAGGGTACAATGAGCAGTTCTTC. Protein sequence: CASRLDSGGYNEQFF.

This clonotype has a handful of counts. The chain combines TRBV3-1 with TRBJ1-1, with TRBD1 matching over 7 bases. Per germline, CDR1 LGHDT and CDR2 YNNKEL (reference sequence). The CDR3 consists of 15 residues. V lost 0 bases, J lost 7 bases, and 8 bases stayed unmatched. The CDR3 protein is CASSQDPGQSHEAFF. CDR3 nucleotide sequence: TGTGCCAGCAGCCAAGACCCGGGACAGTCTCATGAAGCTTTCTTT.